One sample yielded the 6 T cell receptor beta chains listed below, sequenced in a study of human T cells and chemical hapten exposure (dated by TCRdb to about 2021). Receptor amplification or capture employed RACE. Sequencing instrument: NextSeq 500. TCRdb handled the public reads itself, with Q25 trimming in fastp and clone calling in MiXCR, and kept productive beta chains. Each entry is one CDR3 protein sequence, shown with its most common DNA and genes. The sample records tens of thousands of distinct CDR3 sequences, roughly an eighth of which are singletons. The ten largest account for 4.5% to 6% of the sample. The time point label on this specimen signifies: pre-sensitization, week 0. The treatment or condition label here, explained by the study, means: therapeutic diphenylcyclopropenone sensitization with weekly scalp DPC. Sequenced here: whole blood, sampled in connection with sensitization to the hapten diphenylcyclopropenone (DPC). The receptor set was obtained from a woman in her twenties or thirties with alopecia areata. Some clones in this sample may be carry-over from other donors' samples.

This clonotype was counted many times. Written as DNA, the CDR3 is TGCAGTGCTAGAGGCCGGACTAGTCTCAATGAGCAGTTCTTC. It encodes CSARGRTSLNEQFF. The rearrangement uses TRBV20-1 and TRBJ2-1; TRBD2 matches at 7 bases. This CDR3 has 14 amino acids. Germline assignment: CDR1 DFQATT and CDR2 SNEGSKA (reference sequence). V trimming: 1 base; J trimming: 6 bases; junction bases outside the gene matches: 6.

V and J are TRBV20-1 and TRBJ2-3; D call uncertain. Trimming took 1 base from V and 4 from J, leaving 9 bases between them. Germline CDR1 and CDR2: DFQATT and SNEGSKA (reference sequence). The CDR3 loop spans 13 amino acids. CDR3 in amino acids: CSARVGASDTQYF. CDR3 bases: TGCAGTGCTAGAGTAGGAGCATCAGATACGCAGTATTTT.

The V call is TRBV7-6, the J call TRBJ2-1; 7 positions agree with TRBD2. Germline assignment: CDR1 SGHVS and CDR2 FNYEAQ. The CDR3 is 17 residues long. J was trimmed by 3 bases and V by 1 base; bases with no gene match: 9. CDR3 in DNA: TGTGCCAGCAGCTTAGACTCCCTAGCGGAGATCTACAATGAGCAGTTCTTC. It translates to CASSLDSLAEIYNEQFF.

In this sample, this clonotype turned up once. A much larger clone sits a single nucleotide away, making a read error possible. The CDR3 loop reads CASSHQLGGNQPQHF. CDR3 DNA: TGTGCCAGCAGTCACCAGCTTGGGGGGAATCAGCCCCAGCATTTT. This sequence joins TRBV6-5 and TRBJ1-5; tentatively, D is TRBD1 (5 bases). V lost 5 bases, J lost 4 bases, and 15 bases lay in between. The CDR3 contains 15 residues. Germline assignment: CDR1 MNHEY and CDR2 SVGAGI.

This clonotype appeared many times. This chain connects TRBV20-1 to TRBJ1-5; 7 bases align to TRBD1. V lost 3 bases and J lost 3; bases outside the gene matches: 2. CDR1 and CDR2 (germline): DFQATT, SNEGSKA (reference sequence). This CDR3 has 13 amino acids. DNA for the CDR3: TGCAGTGCTAGCGGGACAGTCAATCAGCCCCAGCATTTT. Translated: CSASGTVNQPQHF.

V is TRBV7-3 and J is TRBJ2-1, with TRBD2 matching over 9 bases. CDR1 is SGHTA, CDR2 FQGTGA, per germline. V lost 5 bases and J lost 2; bases outside the gene matches: 4. This CDR3 region has 15 residues. The CDR3 nucleotides are TGTGCCAGCAGCAGAGCGGGAGGAACCTACAATGAGCAGTTCTTC. Amino acid sequence: CASSRAGGTYNEQFF.